What follows describes a single TCR beta chain. Its target antigen remains unknown. Base qualities are not at hand, and no much larger clone is one base apart. Deletion took 4 bases off V and 3 bases off J, with a span of 7 bases between the germline ends. As encoded in the germline V gene (reference sequence), CDR1 is MNHEY while CDR2 is SMNVEV. The CDR3 starts with the cysteine, ends with the phenylalanine, and has 13 residues. Here the CDR3 DNA is all that survives: 39 bases in frame from base 1. The source of the sample is a study of siplizumab effects on memory and regulatory T cells (dated 2019 in TCRdb). Regarding the study in general: Across fewer than 10 responder-stimulator pairs, paired mixed lymphocyte reactions were conducted with siplizumab at approximately 0.97 ug/mL and without drug. The study looked at the effect of siplizumab, an anti-CD2 antibody, on alloreactive T-cell subsets in allogeneic mixed lymphocyte reactions made from human PBMCs. Overall results and qualifications from the work: Because sequences at frequencies below about 10^-5 were poorly captured, only a minor fraction of alloreactive clones could be mapped back to unstimulated subsets. Among mappable alloreactive CD4+ clones, the Treg-derived fraction averaged approximately 72% with siplizumab versus 26.9% in control reactions. Whether proliferating Tregs from siplizumab cultures actually had suppressive function was not functionally confirmed. Siplizumab significantly lowered the cumulative frequency of alloreactive sequences that could be traced to unstimulated CD4+ memory T cells. Roughly 80-97% of proliferating CD4+ or CD8+ clones could not be assigned a naive or memory phenotype. Unstimulated naive T cells appeared to be more diverse than memory T cells, and naive cells seemed to make a substantial contribution to the alloresponse.

For five to seven days, cells in the mixed lymphocyte reaction were kept in coculture at 37 degrees C. Responder PBMCs were labelled with CFSE, stimulator PBMCs were labelled with Violet Dye, and the two were mixed at a 1:1 ratio. Sorted unstimulated T cells, along with proliferating T cells recovered from mixed lymphocyte reactions, underwent TCRbeta CDR3 sequencing. Fresh whole blood from around 11 HLA-typed healthy donors was used to isolate PBMCs. Proliferating CFSE-low responder T cells were FACS-sorted after the mixed lymphocyte reaction for TCR sequencing. The library was prepared using the immunoSEQ multiplex PCR assay. Some 9.9 x 10^4 TCR templates per sample were assayed by the deep sequencing platform. Genomic DNA extracted from sorted T cells was used for TCRbeta CDR3 sequencing. The authors' pipeline ran thus. The R programming language was used for clonal analysis of the TCRbeta CDR3 data. Alloreactive CD4+ and CD8+ clones were identified by comparing unstimulated samples to CFSE-low samples taken after the reaction. Regulatory or non-regulatory origin was assigned to alloreactive CD4+ clones by matching of sequences to sorted unstimulated Treg and non-Treg repertoires. TCRdb limited this immuneACCESS table to in-frame rearrangements with V and J called. A share of clones is missing; checked studies link under half to unresolved V genes, and the rest is unexplained. V, J and clone size were drawn from that table, and D and trimming were deduced from the DNA. The sample table lists 9,500 to 15,000 clones, 45% to 50% of them with a count of one. The top ten hold about 38% of the sample.

The material sequenced was CFSE-low (dividing) CD8+ T cells sorted from an allogeneic mixed lymphocyte reaction. The chain is assembled from TRBV27 and TRBJ1-5; too little of a D gene remains to name it. The TCR originated in a human donor in good health; the cells came from an allogeneic mixed lymphocyte reaction. Some clones in this sample may be carry-over from other donors' samples. The CDR3 protein is CASSSLHNQPQHF. The DNA is TGTGCCAGCAGTTCGCTCCACAATCAGCCCCAGCATTTT.